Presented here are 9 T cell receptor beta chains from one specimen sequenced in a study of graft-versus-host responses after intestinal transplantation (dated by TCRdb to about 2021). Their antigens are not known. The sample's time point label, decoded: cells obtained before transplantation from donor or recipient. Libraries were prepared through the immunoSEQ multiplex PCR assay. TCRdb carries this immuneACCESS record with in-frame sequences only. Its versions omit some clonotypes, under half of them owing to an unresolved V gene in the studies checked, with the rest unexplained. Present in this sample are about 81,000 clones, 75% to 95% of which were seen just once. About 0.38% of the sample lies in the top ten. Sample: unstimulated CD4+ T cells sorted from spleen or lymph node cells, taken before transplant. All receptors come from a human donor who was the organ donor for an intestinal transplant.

This CDR3 is CASSPNILGGFSELFF. CDR3 bases: TGCGCCAGCAGCCCGAACATCTTGGGAGGTTTTTCGGAGCTGTTTTTT. The chain has TRBV5-1 and TRBJ2-2; weak D call: TRBD2 (6 bases). V was cut by 4 bases and J by 10 bases, with 23 bases left in between. This CDR3 is built from 16 residues. The V gene's germline CDR1 is SGHRS and CDR2 YFSETQ.

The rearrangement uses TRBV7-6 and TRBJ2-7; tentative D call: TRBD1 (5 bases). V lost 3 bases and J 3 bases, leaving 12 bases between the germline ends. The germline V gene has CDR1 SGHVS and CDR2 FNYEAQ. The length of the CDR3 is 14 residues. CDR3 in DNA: TGTGCCAGCAGCTTTCAGGGCAACTACTACGAGCAGTACTTC. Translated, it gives CASSFQGNYYEQYF.

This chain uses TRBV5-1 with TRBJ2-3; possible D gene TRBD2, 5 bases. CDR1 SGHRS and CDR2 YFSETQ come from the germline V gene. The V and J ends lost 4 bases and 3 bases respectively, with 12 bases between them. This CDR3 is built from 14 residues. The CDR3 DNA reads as TGCGCCAGCAGCAGTCGGAGAGGGACAGATACGCAGTATTTT. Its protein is CASSSRRGTDTQYF.

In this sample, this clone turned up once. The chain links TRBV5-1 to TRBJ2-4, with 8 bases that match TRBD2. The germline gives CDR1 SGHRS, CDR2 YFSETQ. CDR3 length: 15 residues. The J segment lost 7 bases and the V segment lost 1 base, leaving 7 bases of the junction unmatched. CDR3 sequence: CASSLTQRESNIQYF. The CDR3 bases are TGCGCCAGCAGCTTGACCCAGCGGGAGTCGAACATTCAGTACTTC. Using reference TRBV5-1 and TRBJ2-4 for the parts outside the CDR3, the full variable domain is KAGVTQTPRYLIKTRGQQVTLSCSPISGHRSVSWYQQTPGQGLQFLFEYFSETQRNKGNFPGRFSGRQFSNSRSEMNVSTLELGDSALYLCASSLTQRESNIQYFGAGTRLSVL.

The CDR3 region is CASSPETGGYTF. In DNA form, the CDR3 reads TGTGCCAGCTCACCAGAGACAGGCGGCTACACCTTC. The chain couples TRBV18 to TRBJ1-2, with TRBD1 as a possible D gene (6 bases). In germline, CDR1 is KGHSH, CDR2 LQKENI. The CDR3 is 12 residues long. V lost 2 bases to trimming and J lost 8 bases, with 9 bases between them.

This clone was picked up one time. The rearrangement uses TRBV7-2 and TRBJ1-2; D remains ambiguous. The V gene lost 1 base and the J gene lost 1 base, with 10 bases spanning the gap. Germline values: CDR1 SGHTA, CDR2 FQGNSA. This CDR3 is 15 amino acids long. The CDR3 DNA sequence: TGTGCCAGCAGCTTAGAGCGGTTTTTTAACTATGGCTACACCTTC. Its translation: CASSLERFFNYGYTF. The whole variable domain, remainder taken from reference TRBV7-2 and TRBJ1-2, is GAGVSQSPSNKVTEKGKDVELRCDPISGHTALYWYRQSLGQGLEFLIYFQGNSAPDKSGLPSDRFSAERTGGSVSTLTIQRTQQEDSAVYLCASSLERFFNYGYTFGSGTRLTVV.

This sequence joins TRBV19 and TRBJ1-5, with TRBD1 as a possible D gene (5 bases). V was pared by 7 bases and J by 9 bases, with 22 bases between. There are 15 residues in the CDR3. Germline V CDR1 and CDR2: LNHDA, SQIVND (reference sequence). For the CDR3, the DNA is TGTGCCAGTAACCGGGTTGGCCGGGACTTGGGGCCCCAGCATTTT. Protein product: CASNRVGRDLGPQHF.

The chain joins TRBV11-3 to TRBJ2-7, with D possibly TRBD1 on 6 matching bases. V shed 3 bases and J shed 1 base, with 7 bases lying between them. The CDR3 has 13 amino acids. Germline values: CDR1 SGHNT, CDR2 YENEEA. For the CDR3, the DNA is TGTGCCAGCAGCTTTCAGGGGTCCTACGAGCAGTACTTC. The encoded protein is CASSFQGSYEQYF.

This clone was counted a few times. Here the CDR3 reads CAIREAGAYNEQFF. DNA of the CDR3: TGTGCCATCAGGGAAGCGGGAGCGTACAATGAGCAGTTCTTC. This chain uses TRBV10-3 with TRBJ2-1; 8 bases are a match to TRBD2. In germline, CDR1 is ENHRY, CDR2 SYGVKD. The length of the CDR3 is 14 residues. Germline trimming cut 6 bases from V and 4 bases from J; bases unmatched to any gene: 5.